The clone carrying this T cell receptor (beta chain) was picked up a small number of times. The CDR3 has 15 residues. Both 60 Vbeta primers and 13 Jbeta primers went into the PCR. Profiling relied on immunoSEQ multiplex PCR, and the TCRdb table lists in-frame clones only, not all of them. The repertoire holds 150,000 to 200,000 clones, with roughly 79% as singletons. This sample was taken from a study of cytomegalovirus exposure and HLA in healthy donors. The sample taken for sequencing was PBMCs. The chain recombines TRBV21-1 with TRBJ2-5; TRBD2 is the table's D call and was not checked against the DNA. TRBV21-1 is termed a pseudogene. The sequence was collected from a man under 40 in good health and CMV-seronegative. The CDR3 reads CASSNPSGYQETQYF. For the CDR3, the DNA is TGTGCCAGCAGCAACCCTAGCGGTTACCAAGAGACCCAGTACTTC.